These 20 T cell receptor beta chains originate from one sample sequenced in a study of OX40 agonist ivuxolimab in advanced cancers. Here immunoSEQ multiplex PCR was the method, and the copy in TCRdb shows in-frame clones only, minus some. The data contain about 62,000 clones, about 88% of them singletons. Sample: CD4+ or CD8+ T cells sorted from blood, taken in a trial of the OX40 agonist ivuxolimab. All receptors come from an adult with an advanced solid tumor such as melanoma, head and neck, liver or kidney cancer.

The chain uses TRBV5-5 and TRBJ1-2; 9 bases line up with TRBD1. The CDR3 is made up of 16 amino acids. In germline, CDR1 is SGHKS, CDR2 YYEKEE (reference sequence). J was trimmed by 8 bases and V by 4 bases; bases with no gene match: 15. CDR3 coding DNA: TGTGCCAGCAGCACCTACCTTCCCGGGACAGGGAGCGGCTACACCTTC. It yields the protein CASSTYLPGTGSGYTF.

This chain uses TRBV2 with TRBJ1-1, with D perhaps matching TRBD1 (5 bases). Trimming shortened V by 7 bases and J by 4 bases, and 13 bases separated the two germline ends. Germline assignment: CDR1 SNHLY and CDR2 FYNNEI. This CDR3 is 13 amino acids long. CDR3 nucleotide sequence: TGTGCCAGCACAGCCAGGGAGGGCACTGAAGCTTTCTTT. This sequence encodes CASTAREGTEAFF.

The chain carries TRBV11-2 and TRBJ2-1, with D possibly matching TRBD2 (6 bases). V was clipped by 1 base and J by 9 bases, with 10 bases between them. CDR3 size: 13 residues. The germline V gene has CDR1 SGHAT and CDR2 FQNNGV. Here the CDR3 DNA reads TGTGCCAGCAGCTTAGGGAGGGGTTCTGAGCAGTTCTTC. Protein: CASSLGRGSEQFF.

J is TRBJ2-2 and V is TRBV6-6, with TRBD2 matching 14 bases. The CDR3 length is 16 residues. V lost 7 bases to trimming and J lost 5 bases; unmatched junction nucleotides: 6. The germline V gene has CDR1 MNHNY and CDR2 SVGAGI (reference sequence). The CDR3 spells CASTTSGRAGTGELFF. The CDR3 DNA is TGTGCCAGCACGACTAGCGGGAGGGCGGGGACCGGGGAGCTGTTTTTT.

The gene calls are TRBV7-2 and TRBJ1-5; possibly TRBD1 for D (5 bases). The CDR3 has 14 amino acids. Between the trimmed V and J ends, which lost 5 bases and 3 bases, there was a span of 11 bases. Germline V gene data show CDR1 as SGHTA and CDR2 as FQGNSA. CDR3 amino acids: CASSQGRVNQPQHF. The CDR3 nucleotides are TGTGCCAGCAGCCAGGGAAGGGTCAATCAGCCCCAGCATTTT.

The chain employs TRBV10-3 and TRBJ1-2; maybe TRBD1 (6 bases). CDR1 and CDR2 (germline): ENHRY, SYGVKD. V lost 3 bases and J 5 bases, leaving 25 bases between the germline ends. This CDR3 is built from 18 residues. The CDR3 sequence is CAISDATFIGQPLYGYTF. In DNA form, the CDR3 reads TGTGCCATCAGTGACGCCACCTTCATTGGACAGCCTCTTTATGGCTACACCTTC.

A word on this clone: The same CDR3 is also encoded by other DNA sequences in this sample. This chain links TRBV5-1 with TRBJ2-3, with a possible D match to TRBD1 (5 bases). Deletions cut 1 base from V and 3 bases from J, with 6 bases between. This CDR3 is built from 13 residues. Germline assignment: CDR1 SGHRS and CDR2 YFSETQ. CDR3 in DNA: TGCGCCAGCAGCTTGCAGGGTACAGATACGCAGTATTTT. Its protein is CASSLQGTDTQYF.

This clone has just one count. CDR3 protein: CASSLGWRETQYF. DNA of the CDR3: TGTGCCAGCAGTTTGGGGTGGAGAGAGACCCAGTACTTC. The chain uses TRBV27 and TRBJ2-5; D unclear. Germline CDR1 and CDR2: MNHEY and SMNVEV (reference sequence). Trimming removed 3 bases from V and 4 bases from J, with 9 bases in between. The CDR3 covers 13 residues.

The chain joins TRBV5-6 to TRBJ2-7; no clear D. V was cut by 1 base and J by 0 bases, with 5 bases left in between. Germline V CDR1 and CDR2: SGHDT, YYEEEE. The length of the CDR3 is 13 residues. This CDR3 reads CASSLKGSYEQYF. CDR3 bases: TGTGCCAGCAGCTTGAAGGGCTCCTACGAGCAGTACTTC.

The rearrangement uses TRBV7-9 and TRBJ2-5, with D perhaps TRBD1 (6 bases). The CDR3 spans 14 residues. Germline assignment: CDR1 SEHNR and CDR2 FQNEAQ (reference sequence). Trimming removed 5 bases from V and 2 bases from J, with 12 bases in between. Written as DNA, the CDR3 is TGTGCCAGCAGCCAGAACAGGGAACAAGAGACCCAGTACTTC. It codes for CASSQNREQETQYF.

The V and J genes are TRBV27 and TRBJ1-6; maybe TRBD1 (6 bases). This CDR3 is built from 13 residues. Trimming shortened V by 5 bases and J by 10 bases, and 12 bases separated the two germline ends. Germline CDR1 is MNHEY and CDR2 is SMNVEV (reference sequence). The CDR3: CASSTPGTSPLHF. CDR3 coding DNA: TGTGCCAGCAGTACTCCCGGGACATCACCCCTCCACTTT.

CDR3: CASSPRADTQYF. Written as DNA, the CDR3 is TGTGCCAGCAGCCCTAGGGCAGATACGCAGTATTTT. V and J are TRBV28 and TRBJ2-3; D remains unclear. Trimming pared 6 bases from V and 4 bases from J, leaving 8 bases between. CDR1 and CDR2 from the germline V gene are MDHEN and SYDVKM. The CDR3 consists of 12 residues.

The chain carries TRBV10-3 and TRBJ2-1, with 8 bases aligning to TRBD2. The CDR3 is 14 amino acids. Germline trimming cut 6 bases from V and 3 bases from J; bases unmatched to any gene: 4. CDR1 and CDR2 from the germline V gene are ENHRY and SYGVKD. The CDR3 DNA sequence: TGTGCCATCAGAGCGGGAGTCGACTACAATGAGCAGTTCTTC. This translates into CAIRAGVDYNEQFF.

The CDR3 DNA follows: TGTGCCAGTAGCACGACAGCGATGAACACTGAAGCTTTCTTT. The encoded protein is CASSTTAMNTEAFF. The chain uses TRBV19 and TRBJ1-1; the D gene is possibly TRBD1 (5 bases). The V gene's germline CDR1 is LNHDA and CDR2 SQIVND (reference sequence). This CDR3 has 14 amino acids. V was clipped by 6 bases and J by 0 bases, with 11 bases between them.

This clone showed up just a few times. This sequence joins TRBV10-3 and TRBJ1-2; 7 bases align to TRBD1. The junction had 13 bases not matched to a gene; V was cut back by 2 bases and J by 4 bases. This CDR3 region has 17 residues. Germline V gene data show CDR1 as ENHRY and CDR2 as SYGVKD. Written as DNA, the CDR3 is TGTGCCATCAGTGAGAAGACCGTCCGGGACAGCGCCTATGGCTACACCTTC. This gives the protein CAISEKTVRDSAYGYTF.

V and J are TRBV6-1 and TRBJ2-5, with a weak D call TRBD2 (5 bases). Trimming removed 2 bases at V and 6 bases at J, with 7 bases between. The CDR3 has 12 amino acids. Germline-derived CDR1 and CDR2 are MNHNS and SASEGT. CDR3 sequence: CASSEWRQTQYF. Written as DNA, the CDR3 is TGTGCCAGCAGTGAATGGAGGCAGACCCAGTACTTC.

This chain connects TRBV11-2 to TRBJ2-3; 7 positions agree with TRBD2. This CDR3 is built from 17 residues. V gave up 1 base and J gave up 6 bases; unmatched junction bases: 13. The germline V gene encodes CDR1 SGHAT and CDR2 FQNNGV. CDR3 residues: CASSLGPSVIGGDTQYF. Written as DNA, the CDR3 is TGTGCCAGCAGCTTAGGCCCGAGTGTCATCGGGGGGGATACGCAGTATTTT.

This clone came up once. The genes are TRBV11-3 and TRBJ1-1, with D tentatively TRBD1 (6 bases). Germline CDR1 SGHNT, CDR2 YENEEA. The CDR3 totals 15 residues. V was pared by 3 bases and J by 1 base, with 12 bases between. This chain's CDR3 is CASSFLQGGNTEAFF. CDR3 bases: TGTGCCAGCAGCTTCCTACAGGGAGGGAACACTGAAGCTTTCTTT.

This chain uses TRBV5-1 with TRBJ2-3, with TRBD2 as a possible D gene (6 bases). The germline gives CDR1 SGHRS, CDR2 YFSETQ. V lost 3 bases, J lost 5 bases, and 13 bases lay in between. The CDR3 has 14 amino acids. The CDR3 loop is CASSSGTPGDTQYF. CDR3 nucleotides: TGCGCCAGCAGCTCAGGGACTCCGGGAGATACGCAGTATTTT.

V usage is TRBV5-1 and J usage is TRBJ2-2; D could derive from TRBD1 or TRBD2 (5 bases each). V lost 4 bases and J lost 0, with 13 bases in between. Germline lookup yields CDR1 SGHRS and CDR2 YFSETQ. The CDR3 runs to 16 residues. The chain's CDR3 is CASSQTGTANTGELFF. The CDR3 DNA reads TGCGCCAGCAGCCAAACCGGGACGGCGAACACCGGGGAGCTGTTTTTT.